This T cell receptor (beta chain) was sequenced in a study of blood T cell repertoires in COVID-19. The data were produced by immunoSEQ multiplex PCR, yet TCRdb's version contains in-frame clones alone and is incomplete. Altogether roughly 200,000 clones are present, about 84% being singletons, with the ten largest covering about 7.8%. V shed 3 bases and J 5 bases; nucleotides not matched to a gene: 4. The V gene's germline CDR1 is SGHRS and CDR2 YFSETQ. CDR3 length equals 14 residues. Source material: peripheral blood. The sequence was collected from a woman of 80 years or more with COVID-19, enrolled during active disease. The chain couples TRBV5-1 to TRBJ1-4; 7 nucleotides line up with TRBD1. The DNA for the CDR3 is TGCGCCAGCAGCTGGACAGGAGGCAATGAAAAACTGTTTTTT. Translation gives CASSWTGGNEKLFF.